This T cell receptor beta chain was profiled in a study of OX40 agonist ivuxolimab in advanced cancers. The wider study: Each patient was given ivuxolimab into a vein every 2 weeks, at 0.01 to 10 mg/kg. Partial responses were recorded for three patients, including one with hepatocellular carcinoma and two with cutaneous melanoma. Whole-study findings and limits: Both blood CD4+ and CD8+ T cells showed clonal growth by week 6 at 0.1 to 3.0 mg/kg. Some of the nonresponding patients also showed low levels of normalized T-cell clonal expansion.

In the case of this clone: The antigen remains unidentified.

The CDR3 extends over 18 amino acids. Germline CDR1 and CDR2: MDHEN and SYDVKM. Trimming pared 0 bases from V and 2 bases from J, leaving 14 bases between. Sequencing was performed with immunoSEQ multiplex PCR; in TCRdb, only in-frame clones are kept and a portion is missing. The table records about 21,000 clones, under 90% of them present only once. The V call is TRBV28, the J call TRBJ1-6; D possibly corresponds to TRBD1 (5 bases). This clonotype originated in an adult with an advanced solid tumor such as melanoma, head and neck, liver or kidney cancer. Sequenced here: CD4+ or CD8+ T cells sorted from blood, sampled in a trial of the OX40 agonist ivuxolimab. CDR3 amino acids: CASSLWGLDNPYNSPLHF. DNA of the CDR3: TGTGCCAGCAGTTTATGGGGTCTGGACAACCCCTATAATTCACCCCTCCACTTT.